This T cell receptor (beta chain) emerged from a study of T cell clonality in common variable immunodeficiency. The study's findings and limits: Compared with controls, CVID subjects had fewer shared TCRbeta clones. Fewer deletions and N-nucleotide insertions were reportedly seen in common variable immunodeficiency TCR beta sequences.

Unmatched junction bases numbered 5, after V lost 5 bases and J lost 1 base. CDR1 and CDR2 (germline): DFQATT, SNEGSKA (reference sequence). The CDR3 has 14 residues. This clone was counted ten times or more. What it binds is not known. The CDR3 end falls 3 residues outside the read, so it is completed with the germline J gene. Clones were read by immunoSEQ multiplex PCR, and TCRdb kept only the in-frame ones, dropping some. The sample is made up of 50,000 to 60,000 clones, none counted only once. The chain combines TRBV20-1 with TRBJ2-4, with 7 bases that match TRBD1. The sequence was obtained from a person aged 18 to 70 in good health. Sequenced material: peripheral blood mononuclear cells. CDR3 region: CSALQGTAKNIQYF. The CDR3 bases that were read are TGCAGTGCTTTACAGGGGACGGCCAAAAACATT.